Below, 30 T cell receptor beta chains from the same sample are listed, as sequenced in a study of blood T cells in healthy people across ages. Primers used in a second PCR of about 7 to 12 cycles were a sample-barcoded 5' primer and a J-beta primer mix. TCRdb reprocessed the 5' RACE reads via MiXCR and lists one record per CDR3 protein. Of about a million distinct CDR3 sequences listed, more than 30% are singletons. The sequenced sample consisted of blood. These receptors were obtained from a man younger than 35 in good health.

The chain joins TRBV20-1 to TRBJ1-2; D call uncertain. This CDR3 region has 13 residues. Germline values: CDR1 DFQATT, CDR2 SNEGSKA (reference sequence). V lost 1 base and J lost 5, with 11 bases in between. The CDR3 nucleotides read TGCAGTGCTAGAGCGGGCCTAAATTATGGCTACACCTTC. Amino acids: CSARAGLNYGYTF.

This clonotype was seen at least ten times. This sequence joins TRBV11-1 and TRBJ2-5; D is undetermined. CDR1 and CDR2 (germline): SGHAT, FQDESV (reference sequence). CDR3 size: 13 residues. Trimming removed 4 bases at V and 3 bases at J, with 9 bases between. CDR3 residues: CASSYGLKETQYF. For the CDR3, the DNA is TGTGCCAGCAGCTACGGTCTAAAAGAGACCCAGTACTTC.

The CDR3: CAWNQGQVHEAFF. The CDR3 DNA sequence: TGTGCCTGGAATCAAGGACAGGTACATGAAGCTTTCTTT. The genes are TRBV30 and TRBJ1-1; the match to TRBD1 covers 7 bases. There are 13 residues in the CDR3. The germline gives CDR1 GTSNPN, CDR2 SVGIG (reference sequence). Trimming cost V 4 bases and J 7 bases; bases outside gene matches: 9.

V is TRBV20-1 and J is TRBJ2-1, with TRBD2 matching 11 bases. The CDR3 totals 14 residues. Germline-derived CDR1 and CDR2 are DFQATT and SNEGSKA (reference sequence). CDR3 bases: TGCAGCCTTAGCGGGGGGGTCACCTACAATGAGCAGTTCTTC. Amino acids: CSLSGGVTYNEQFF.

The chain combines TRBV6-5 with TRBJ2-2; weak D call: TRBD1 (5 bases). Per the germline V gene, CDR1 is MNHEY and CDR2 is SVGAGI. This CDR3 comprises 15 residues. The V end lost 3 bases, the J end lost 3 bases, and 11 bases lay between the germline ends. The CDR3 is CASSYKGSYTGELFF. CDR3 bases: TGTGCCAGCAGTTATAAGGGGTCCTACACCGGGGAGCTGTTTTTT.

The V gene is TRBV29-1, the J gene TRBJ1-2, with D perhaps TRBD1 (5 bases). From germline, CDR1 is SQVTM and CDR2 ANQGSEA. Trimming left V 6 bases short and J 4 bases short, with 15 bases between. The CDR3 is made up of 13 amino acids. DNA of the CDR3: TGCAGCGTCCTTATGGGACGAGGCTATGGCTACACCTTC. Translated: CSVLMGRGYGYTF.

The chain has TRBV20-1 and TRBJ2-7; D possibly corresponds to TRBD1 (5 bases). The CDR3 covers 12 residues. Germline CDR1 and CDR2: DFQATT and SNEGSKA (reference sequence). V was cut by 3 bases and J by 5 bases, with 11 bases left in between. CDR3 nucleotides: TGCAGTGCTAGGTTGGACATTGACGAGCAGTACTTC. Its protein is CSARLDIDEQYF.

The V and J genes are TRBV15 and TRBJ1-1, with D tentatively TRBD1 (6 bases). Deletions cut 5 bases from V and 4 bases from J, with 17 bases between. From germline, CDR1 is LNHNV and CDR2 YYDKDF (reference sequence). This CDR3 region has 15 residues. For the CDR3, the DNA is TGTGCCACCAGCTTTGTGGGGGGCGCAGGCACTGAAGCTTTCTTT. Translating gives CATSFVGGAGTEAFF.

This clonotype came up a few times. V gene TRBV12-3 or TRBV12-4 combines with J gene TRBJ1-5; D perhaps matches TRBD1 (5 bases). V lost 5 bases to trimming and J lost 5 bases, with 10 bases between them. This CDR3 comprises 13 residues. The CDR3 DNA is TGTGCCAGCAGTCCCCGGACACATCAGCCCCAGCATTTT. It is translated as CASSPRTHQPQHF.

V and J are TRBV7-6 and TRBJ2-5; D is possibly TRBD2 (6 bases). Germline CDR1 is SGHVS and CDR2 is FNYEAQ. Trimming pared 2 bases from V and 11 bases from J, leaving 18 bases between. The CDR3 contains 14 residues. The DNA for the CDR3 is TGTGCCAGCAGCTTAAGCCAGGACTACAATGAGCAGTACTTC. It specifies CASSLSQDYNEQYF.

The table lists this clonotype with a count of one. The chain employs TRBV11-2 and TRBJ1-6; 9 bases are a match to TRBD1. The CDR3 covers 14 residues. Trimming at V came to 5 bases and at J to 10 bases, leaving 6 bases not matched to a gene. The germline gives CDR1 SGHAT, CDR2 FQNNGV. CDR3 residues: CASSPTGGWSPLHF. The DNA for the CDR3 is TGTGCCAGCAGCCCGACAGGGGGATGGTCACCCCTCCACTTT. Variable domain in full (rest from reference TRBV11-2 and TRBJ1-6): EAGVAQSPRYKIIEKRQSVAFWCNPISGHATLYWYQQILGQGPKLLIQFQNNGVVDDSQLPKDRFSAERLKGVDSTLKIQPAKLEDSAVYLCASSPTGGWSPLHFGNGTRLTVT.

V and J are TRBV20-1 and TRBJ1-4; D unclear. The V end lost 4 bases, the J end lost 8 bases, and 17 bases lay between the germline ends. The CDR3 loop spans 14 amino acids. Germline values: CDR1 DFQATT, CDR2 SNEGSKA (reference sequence). This chain's CDR3 is CSATTMLDGEKLFF. The CDR3 nucleotides are TGCAGTGCTACGACGATGCTCGACGGGGAAAAACTGTTTTTT.

This clonotype came up a few times. The chain couples TRBV20-1 to TRBJ2-2, with TRBD2 identical over 9 bases. J lost 2 bases, V lost 2 bases, and 9 bases had no gene match. CDR3 length equals 17 residues. The germline gives CDR1 DFQATT, CDR2 SNEGSKA (reference sequence). DNA of the CDR3: TGCAGTGCTAGAAGTAGCGGGGGACCGATAAACACCGGGGAGCTGTTTTTT. The encoded protein is CSARSSGGPINTGELFF.

This chain uses TRBV30 with TRBJ2-1, with unresolved D. The V end was cut by 4 bases, the J end by 6 bases, with 13 bases between. The germline CDR1 and CDR2 sequences are GTSNPN and SVGIG (reference sequence). The length of the CDR3 is 13 residues. The CDR3 loop reads CAWNPQVSNEQFF. The CDR3 DNA reads as TGTGCCTGGAATCCCCAGGTTAGCAATGAGCAGTTCTTC.

This chain connects TRBV12-3 or TRBV12-4 to TRBJ2-4, with TRBD2 as a possible D gene (6 bases). The end of the DNA aligns better with TRBJ2-7, so the J call may be wrong. There are 15 residues in the CDR3. The DNA for the CDR3 is TGTGCCAGCAGTTCCCGGGGGTCCGTCCCCCACGAGCAGTACTTC. Translated: CASSSRGSVPHEQYF.

In this sample, this clonotype turned up once. The chain recombines TRBV3-1 with TRBJ1-1; D ambiguous. CDR3 length equals 13 residues. Trimming cost V 0 bases and J 6 bases, with 8 bases left between them. The germline gives CDR1 LGHDT, CDR2 YNNKEL (reference sequence). CDR3 region: CASSQDMAAEAFF. Written as DNA, the CDR3 is TGTGCCAGCAGCCAAGACATGGCGGCTGAAGCTTTCTTT.

This clonotype has only a few counts. This chain joins TRBV12-3 or TRBV12-4 and TRBJ1-5; 7 positions agree with TRBD1. The CDR3 is 18 residues long. Losses at the gene ends were 5 bases for V and 0 bases for J; bases not matched to a gene: 13. CDR3 in amino acids: CASSREETGKHSNQPQHF. For the CDR3, the DNA is TGTGCCAGCAGTCGGGAGGAGACAGGGAAACATAGCAATCAGCCCCAGCATTTT.

The CDR3 protein is CASSPTIAGDTGELFF. In DNA, the CDR3 is TGTGCCAGCAGTCCCACAATTGCAGGGGACACCGGGGAGCTGTTTTTT. V and J are TRBV12-3 or TRBV12-4 and TRBJ2-2; a weak D match, TRBD1 (6 bases). The CDR3 length is 16 residues. V was shortened by 5 bases and J by 3 bases, with 16 bases between the two germline ends.

This clonotype was counted a few times. The chain joins TRBV7-3 to TRBJ2-5, with D unclear. Trimming stripped 8 bases from V and 11 bases from J, with 18 bases between. CDR3 length: 12 amino acids. Germline-derived CDR1 and CDR2 are SGHTA and FQGTGA. The CDR3 nucleotides read TGTGCCAGCGGTTCATTAAGCAATGAGCAGTACTTC. This translates into CASGSLSNEQYF. The variable domain in full, completed from reference TRBV7-3 and TRBJ2-5, reads GAGVSQTPSNKVTEKGKYVELRCDPISGHTALYWYRQSLGQGPEFLIYFQGTGAADDSGLPNDRFFAVRPEGSVSTLKIQRTERGDSAVYLCASGSLSNEQYFGPGTRLLVL.

This clonotype was seen repeatedly, ten times or more. The chain carries TRBV9 and TRBJ2-2; D uncertain. This CDR3 is built from 15 residues. V lost 0 bases, J lost 1 base, and 7 bases lay in between. In germline, CDR1 is SGDLS, CDR2 YYNGEE. CDR3 bases: TGTGCCAGCAGCGTAGAGGGTAGGAACACCGGGGAGCTGTTTTTT. Amino acid sequence: CASSVEGRNTGELFF. The full variable domain, rest sourced from reference TRBV9 and TRBJ2-2, is DSGVTQTPKHLITATGQRVTLRCSPRSGDLSVYWYQQSLDQGLQFLIQYYNGEERAKGNILERFSAQQFPDLHSELNLSSLELGDSALYFCASSVEGRNTGELFFGEGSRLTVL.

This clonotype appeared many times. The V and J genes are TRBV15 and TRBJ1-4; D might be TRBD1 (5 bases). This CDR3 has 13 amino acids. Germline-derived CDR1 and CDR2 are LNHNV and YYDKDF (reference sequence). V lost 3 bases to trimming and J lost 6 bases, with 8 bases between them. The CDR3 is CATSRTADEKLFF. The CDR3 DNA sequence: TGTGCCACCAGCAGGACAGCGGATGAAAAACTGTTTTTT.

The CDR3 spells CASSEGHQPQHF. CDR3 DNA sequence: TGTGCCAGCAGTGAAGGTCATCAGCCCCAGCATTTT. The rearrangement links TRBV2 to TRBJ1-5; unclear D gene. The CDR3 has 12 residues. The V end was cut by 1 base, the J end by 5 bases, with 3 bases between. In germline, CDR1 is SNHLY, CDR2 FYNNEI.

This clonotype was counted at least ten times. The chain is built from TRBV4-3 and TRBJ2-3; 7 bases are shared with TRBD2. Germline trimming cut 2 bases from V and 6 bases from J; bases unmatched to any gene: 8. Germline loops: CDR1 LGHNA, CDR2 YSLEER. This CDR3 spans 15 amino acids. For the CDR3, the DNA is TGCGCCAGCAGCCAAAGGGAGGGGTTCTTGGATACGCAGTATTTT. Translated: CASSQREGFLDTQYF.

This rearrangement joins TRBV7-6 to TRBJ1-4, with D unclear. The V end lost 5 bases, the J end lost 3 bases, and 19 bases lay between the germline ends. The CDR3 is made up of 17 amino acids. In germline, CDR1 is SGHVS, CDR2 FNYEAQ. The CDR3, as DNA: TGTGCCAGCAGCGCTAGCGGACGGTGGGAATCTAATGAAAAACTGTTTTTT. It is translated as CASSASGRWESNEKLFF.

The genes are TRBV5-1 and TRBJ1-2, with 9 bases aligning to TRBD1. V lost 3 bases, J lost 4 bases, and 16 bases stayed unmatched. There are 18 residues in the CDR3. Germline CDR1 SGHRS, CDR2 YFSETQ. The CDR3 protein is CASSSSGTGYSVSYGYTF. CDR3 in DNA: TGCGCCAGCAGCTCATCGGGGACAGGGTATTCGGTCTCCTATGGCTACACCTTC. Full variable domain (missing parts from reference TRBV5-1 and TRBJ1-2): KAGVTQTPRYLIKTRGQQVTLSCSPISGHRSVSWYQQTPGQGLQFLFEYFSETQRNKGNFPGRFSGRQFSNSRSEMNVSTLELGDSALYLCASSSSGTGYSVSYGYTFGSGTRLTVV.

With respect to this clonotype: One base away lies a much larger clone, so this may be a sequencing read error. V usage is TRBV14 and J usage is TRBJ1-2; D uncertain. The CDR3 extends over 13 amino acids. Germline V gene sequence: CDR1 SGHDN, CDR2 FVKESK. V was pared by 3 bases and J by 0 bases, with 5 bases between. In nucleotides, the CDR3 is TGTGCCAGCAGCCATACAGCTAACTATGGCTACACCTTC. Its protein is CASSHTANYGYTF.

This clonotype appeared a few times. J is TRBJ2-7 and V is TRBV27; the D call may be TRBD1 or TRBD2 (5 bases each). V lost 5 bases to trimming and J lost 0 bases, with 8 bases between them. The CDR3 loop spans 13 amino acids. The germline V gene encodes CDR1 MNHEY and CDR2 SMNVEV (reference sequence). CDR3: CASSRDVSYEQYF. For the CDR3, the DNA is TGTGCCAGCAGTAGGGACGTCTCCTACGAGCAGTACTTC.

The chain has TRBV20-1 and TRBJ1-1, with TRBD1 matching 8 bases. Germline V gene sequence: CDR1 DFQATT, CDR2 SNEGSKA (reference sequence). Trimming removed 4 bases from V and 6 bases from J; junction bases left unmatched: 4. This CDR3 spans 12 amino acids. DNA for the CDR3: TGCAGTGCTACCGGGACAGGACCTGAAGCTTTCTTT. Translating it yields CSATGTGPEAFF.

This clonotype was recorded many times. V gene TRBV12-3 or TRBV12-4 combines with J gene TRBJ1-5; D call uncertain. Trimming took off 5 bases at V and 4 bases at J, with 12 bases between the two ends. The CDR3 is made up of 14 amino acids. The CDR3 reads CASSARTGNQPQHF. CDR3 sequence (DNA): TGTGCCAGCAGTGCCCGGACTGGTAATCAGCCCCAGCATTTT.

The chain joins TRBV7-3 to TRBJ2-1, with D perhaps TRBD1 (6 bases). The germline gives CDR1 SGHTA, CDR2 FQGTGA. CDR3 length: 16 residues. V was shortened by 2 bases and J by 3 bases, with 14 bases between the two germline ends. The CDR3 DNA sequence: TGTGCCAGCAGCTTAGGAAGTGCAGGGGACTACAATGAGCAGTTCTTC. This sequence encodes CASSLGSAGDYNEQFF. The whole variable domain, remainder taken from reference TRBV7-3 and TRBJ2-1, is GAGVSQTPSNKVTEKGKYVELRCDPISGHTALYWYRQSLGQGPEFLIYFQGTGAADDSGLPNDRFFAVRPEGSVSTLKIQRTERGDSAVYLCASSLGSAGDYNEQFFGPGTRLTVL.